This is a list of T cell receptor beta chains from one sample in a study of beta chain features in type 1 diabetes. TCRdb keeps only in-frame clones here, not all; method: immunoSEQ multiplex PCR. Altogether 350,000 to 450,000 clones are present, 10% to 15% being singletons, with the ten largest covering around 0.0099%. The sequenced material came from naive CD4+ T cells from blood. These receptors all stem from a young woman with type 1 diabetes. Both conserved end residues are part of each CDR3. The order of the fields is V gene, D gene, clone size, J gene, CDR3 protein, CDR3 DNA. The D gene is left open where the match is weak. Only some rows state a clone size, as once, few, many or a class for expanded clones.

TRBV14,.,few,TRBJ1-2,CASSQVFGGTGYGYTF,TGTGCCAGCAGCCAAGTATTTGGGGGCACAGGGTATGGCTACACCTTC
TRBV5-1,.,few,TRBJ1-4,CASSLVVTALTTNEKLFF,TGCGCCAGCAGCTTGGTGGTGACAGCTCTTACAACTAATGAAAAACTGTTTTTT
TRBV4-2,TRBD1,.,TRBJ2-2,CASSQDWAGTVITGELFF,TGTGCCAGCAGCCAAGATTGGGCCGGGACAGTGATCACCGGGGAGCTGTTTTTT
TRBV9,TRBD1,.,TRBJ1-1,CASSTRQGMNTEAFF,TGTGCCAGCAGCACCCGACAGGGGATGAACACTGAAGCTTTCTTT
TRBV4-3,.,few,TRBJ1-4,CASSQNTAVAEELFF,TGCGCCAGCAGCCAAAATACCGCAGTGGCCGAGGAACTGTTTTTT
TRBV4-3,.,.,TRBJ2-7,CASSQEGGASQYYEQYF,TGCGCCAGCAGCCAAGAAGGGGGTGCCAGCCAGTACTACGAGCAGTACTTC
TRBV7-2,.,few,TRBJ2-7,CASSLAPWGDEQYF,TGTGCCAGCAGCTTAGCCCCTTGGGGCGACGAGCAGTACTTC
TRBV15,.,few,TRBJ2-5,CATSSLAGLGETQYF,TGTGCCACCAGCTCCCTGGCAGGGCTCGGAGAGACCCAGTACTTC
TRBV18,.,.,TRBJ2-7,CASSETVSYEQYF,TGTGCCAGCTCCGAGACAGTTTCCTACGAGCAGTACTTC
TRBV2,.,.,TRBJ2-2,CASSVNREGTGELFF,TGTGCCAGCAGTGTTAACAGGGAGGGCACCGGGGAGCTGTTTTTT
TRBV28,.,few,TRBJ2-5,CASSLLGAKVETQYF,TGTGCCAGCAGTTTATTAGGGGCCAAGGTGGAGACCCAGTACTTC
TRBV7-9,.,few,TRBJ2-7,CASSLFGEQYF,TGTGCCAGCAGCTTATTCGGGGAGCAGTACTTC
TRBV9,TRBD2,.,TRBJ2-3,CASRTGLAGADTQYF,TGTGCCAGCAGGACAGGACTAGCGGGGGCAGATACGCAGTATTTT
TRBV4-1,TRBD2,.,TRBJ2-7,CASSQVGLAGEGEQYF,TGCGCCAGCAGCCAAGTAGGGCTAGCGGGAGAAGGGGAGCAGTACTTC
TRBV7-8,.,.,TRBJ2-7,CASSLVGGRSYEQYF,TGTGCCAGCAGCTTAGTGGGGGGTCGCTCCTACGAGCAGTACTTC
TRBV30,TRBD1,few,TRBJ2-1,CAWDRAYNEQFF,TGTGCCTGGGACAGGGCGTACAATGAGCAGTTCTTC
TRBV6-6,TRBD1,.,TRBJ1-2,CASSIQGVSYGYTF,TGTGCCAGCAGTATTCAGGGGGTCTCGTATGGCTACACCTTC
TRBV27,.,.,TRBJ1-5,CASSSYRVGMGNQPQHF,TGTGCCAGCAGTTCTTACAGGGTAGGGATGGGCAATCAGCCCCAGCATTTT
TRBV29-1,.,few,TRBJ2-7,CSAGDHREQYF,TGCAGCGCGGGTGATCATCGCGAGCAGTACTTC